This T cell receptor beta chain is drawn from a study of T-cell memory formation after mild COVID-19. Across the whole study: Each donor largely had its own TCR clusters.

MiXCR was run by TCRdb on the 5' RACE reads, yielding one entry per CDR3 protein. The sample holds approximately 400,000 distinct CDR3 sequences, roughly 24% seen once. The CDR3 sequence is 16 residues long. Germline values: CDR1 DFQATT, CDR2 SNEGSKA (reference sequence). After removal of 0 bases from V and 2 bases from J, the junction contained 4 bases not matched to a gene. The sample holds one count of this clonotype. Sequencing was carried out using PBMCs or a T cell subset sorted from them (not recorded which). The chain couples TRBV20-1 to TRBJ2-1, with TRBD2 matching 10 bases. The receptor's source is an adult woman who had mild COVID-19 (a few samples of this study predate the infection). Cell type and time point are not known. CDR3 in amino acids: CSARDPLAGAYNEQFF. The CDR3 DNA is TGCAGTGCTAGAGATCCCCTAGCGGGGGCCTACAATGAGCAGTTCTTC.